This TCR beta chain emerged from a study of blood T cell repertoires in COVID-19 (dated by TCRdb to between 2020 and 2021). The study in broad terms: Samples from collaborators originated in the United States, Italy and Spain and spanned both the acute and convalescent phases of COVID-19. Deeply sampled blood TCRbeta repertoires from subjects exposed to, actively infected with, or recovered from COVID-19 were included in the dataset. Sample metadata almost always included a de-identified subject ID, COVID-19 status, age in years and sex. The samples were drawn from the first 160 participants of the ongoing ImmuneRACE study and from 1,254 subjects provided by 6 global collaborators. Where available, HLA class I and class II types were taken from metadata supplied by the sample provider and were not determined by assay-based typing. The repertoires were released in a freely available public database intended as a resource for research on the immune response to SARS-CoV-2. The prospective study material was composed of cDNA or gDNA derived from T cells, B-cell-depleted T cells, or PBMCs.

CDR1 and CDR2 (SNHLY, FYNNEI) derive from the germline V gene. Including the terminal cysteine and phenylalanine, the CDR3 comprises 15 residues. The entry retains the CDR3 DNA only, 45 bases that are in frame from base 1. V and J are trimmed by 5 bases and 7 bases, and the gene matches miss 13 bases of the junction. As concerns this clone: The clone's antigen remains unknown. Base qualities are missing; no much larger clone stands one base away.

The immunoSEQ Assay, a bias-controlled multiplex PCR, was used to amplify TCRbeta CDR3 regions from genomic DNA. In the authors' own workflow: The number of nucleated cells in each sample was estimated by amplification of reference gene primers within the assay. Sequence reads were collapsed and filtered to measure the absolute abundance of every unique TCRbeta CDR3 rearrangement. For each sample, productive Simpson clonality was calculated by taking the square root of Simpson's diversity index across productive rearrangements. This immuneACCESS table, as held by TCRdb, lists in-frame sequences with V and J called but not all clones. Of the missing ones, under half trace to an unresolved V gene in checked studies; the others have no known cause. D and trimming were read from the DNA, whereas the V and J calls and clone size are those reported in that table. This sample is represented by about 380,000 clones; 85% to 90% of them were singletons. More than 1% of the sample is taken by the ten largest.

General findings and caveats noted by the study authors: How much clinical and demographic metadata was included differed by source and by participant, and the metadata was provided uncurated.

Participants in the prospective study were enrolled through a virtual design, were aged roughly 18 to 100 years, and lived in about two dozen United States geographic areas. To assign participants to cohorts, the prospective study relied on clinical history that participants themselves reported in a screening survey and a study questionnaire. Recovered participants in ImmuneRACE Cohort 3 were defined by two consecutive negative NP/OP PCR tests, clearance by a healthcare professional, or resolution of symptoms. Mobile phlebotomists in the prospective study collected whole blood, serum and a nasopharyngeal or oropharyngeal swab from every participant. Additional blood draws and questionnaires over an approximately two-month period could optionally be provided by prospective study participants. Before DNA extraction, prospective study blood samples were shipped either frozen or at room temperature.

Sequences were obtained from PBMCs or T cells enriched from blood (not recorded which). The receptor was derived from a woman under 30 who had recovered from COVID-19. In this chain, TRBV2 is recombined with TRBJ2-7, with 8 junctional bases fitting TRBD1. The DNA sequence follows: TGTGCCAGCAGTCCGGATGGCAGGGGGCTGGGGGAGCAGTACTTC. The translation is CASSPDGRGLGEQYF.